This TCR beta chain was identified in a study of T cell repertoires in cytomegalovirus infection. The wider study: The study used recently identified HLA-C-restricted and well-studied HLA-B-restricted CMV epitopes.

General study findings and limits: HLA-C-restricted CMV clonotypes gave the most frequent clonotype in two of eight donors.

This clonotype occurred a few times. Its specificity is unknown. The V end was cut by 2 bases, the J end by 5 bases, with 15 bases between. The CDR3 length is 15 residues. In germline, CDR1 is MNHEY, CDR2 SVGAGI. MiXCR, run by TCRdb on the reads, gives a single entry per CDR3 protein. The sample has some 940,000 distinct CDR3 sequences; around 32% are singletons. This chain connects TRBV6-5 to TRBJ1-1; maybe TRBD1 (5 bases). The receptor comes from a human donor in good health (CMV status not recorded). Some clones in this sample may be carry-over from other donors' samples. This material consisted of cultured CD8+ T cells from PBMCs, taken from culture after CMV antigen stimulation. The CDR3 protein is CASSYLGREVTEAFF. CDR3 nucleotide sequence: TGTGCCAGCAGTTACCTGGGACGTGAAGTTACTGAAGCTTTCTTT.